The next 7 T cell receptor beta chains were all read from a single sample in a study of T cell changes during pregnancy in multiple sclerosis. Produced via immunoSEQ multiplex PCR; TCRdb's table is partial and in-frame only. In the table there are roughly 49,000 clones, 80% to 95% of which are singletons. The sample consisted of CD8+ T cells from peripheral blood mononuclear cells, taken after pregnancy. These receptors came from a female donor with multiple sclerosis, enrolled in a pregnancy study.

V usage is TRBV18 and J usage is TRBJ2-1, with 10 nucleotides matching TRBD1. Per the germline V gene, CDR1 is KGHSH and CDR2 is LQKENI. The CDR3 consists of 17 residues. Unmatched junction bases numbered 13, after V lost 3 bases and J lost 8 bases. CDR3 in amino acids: CASSPESWTGGMDEQFF. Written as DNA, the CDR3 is TGTGCCAGCTCACCCGAATCTTGGACAGGGGGGATGGATGAGCAGTTCTTC.

The CDR3, as DNA: TGTGCCAGCAGTCCGGGGACAGGGGGAAATCAGCCCCAGCATTTT. Translation gives CASSPGTGGNQPQHF. The genes are TRBV27 and TRBJ1-5; 11 bases line up with TRBD1. The germline V gene has CDR1 MNHEY and CDR2 SMNVEV (reference sequence). J lost 4 bases, V lost 5 bases, and 4 bases had no gene match. The CDR3 contains 15 residues.

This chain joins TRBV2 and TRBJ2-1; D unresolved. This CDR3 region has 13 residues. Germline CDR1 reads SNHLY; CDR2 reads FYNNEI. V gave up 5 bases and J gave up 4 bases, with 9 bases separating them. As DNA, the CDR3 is TGTGCCAGCAGTCCCTCTCCTTACAATGAGCAGTTCTTC. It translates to CASSPSPYNEQFF.

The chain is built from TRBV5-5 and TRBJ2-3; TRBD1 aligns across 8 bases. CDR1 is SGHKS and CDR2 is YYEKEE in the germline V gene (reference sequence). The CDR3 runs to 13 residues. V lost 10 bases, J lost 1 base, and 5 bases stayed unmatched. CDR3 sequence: CAAGQGGTDTQYF. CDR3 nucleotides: TGTGCCGCCGGACAGGGTGGCACAGATACGCAGTATTTT.

Here the CDR3 reads CASGTSNYNEQFF. Here the CDR3 DNA reads TGTGCGTCCGGGACTAGCAACTACAATGAGCAGTTCTTC. The chain has TRBV7-6 and TRBJ2-1; TRBD2 agrees at 9 bases. Germline values: CDR1 SGHVS, CDR2 FNYEAQ. CDR3 length equals 13 residues.

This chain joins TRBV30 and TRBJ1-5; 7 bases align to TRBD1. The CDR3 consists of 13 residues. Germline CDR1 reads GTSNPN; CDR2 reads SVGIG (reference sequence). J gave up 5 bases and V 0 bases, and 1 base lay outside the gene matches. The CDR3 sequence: CAWSVTGDQPQHF. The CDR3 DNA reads TGTGCCTGGAGTGTTACAGGGGATCAGCCCCAGCATTTT.

The CDR3 DNA reads TGTGCCAGCAGCCCCTCGACAGGGATCTTAAGCTATGGCTACACCTTC. Residues: CASSPSTGILSYGYTF. V gene TRBV7-3 combines with J gene TRBJ1-2; 7 positions match TRBD1. The CDR3 is 16 residues long. J lost 4 bases, V lost 5 bases, and 13 bases had no gene match. Germline V lookup: CDR1 SGHTA, CDR2 FQGTGA. Drawing the rest from reference TRBV7-3 and TRBJ1-2, the complete variable domain is GAGVSQTPSNKVTEKGKYVELRCDPISGHTALYWYRQSLGQGPEFLIYFQGTGAADDSGLPNDRFFAVRPEGSVSTLKIQRTERGDSAVYLCASSPSTGILSYGYTFGSGTRLTVV.